The subject of this entry is one TCR beta chain. Its target antigen remains unknown. Base qualities are not recorded, but no much larger clone differs from it by a single base. The sample comes from a study of blood T cell repertoires in COVID-19 (dated by TCRdb to 2020 to 2021). Study-wide context: Samples from collaborators originated in the United States, Italy and Spain and spanned both the acute and convalescent phases of COVID-19. The prospective study material was composed of cDNA or gDNA derived from T cells, B-cell-depleted T cells, or PBMCs. The dataset comprised deeply sampled blood TCRbeta repertoires from subjects exposed to, actively infected with, or recovered from COVID-19. The repertoires were made available in a free public database intended to serve as a resource for research on the immune response to SARS-CoV-2. The samples were drawn from the first 160 participants of the ongoing ImmuneRACE study and from about 1,200 subjects provided by 6 global collaborators. Nearly every sample came with metadata listing a de-identified subject ID, COVID-19 status, age in years and sex. Where HLA class I and class II types were available, the types were taken from metadata supplied by the sample provider, not from assay-based typing.

Whole blood was collected in K2EDTA tubes by collaborating institutions according to the institutions' own protocols. For TCRbeta analysis, collaborators shipped samples as frozen whole blood, isolated PBMCs, or DNA extracted from either of those sample types. V loses 0 bases of germline sequence and J loses 10 bases, and the interval between the two ends is 13 bases. Per the germline V gene, MNHEY is the CDR1 and SVGAGI is the CDR2. From its cysteine to its phenylalanine, the CDR3 spans 14 amino acids. This entry keeps only the CDR3 DNA: 42 bases, framed from base 1. TCRbeta CDR3 regions were amplified from genomic DNA using the immunoSEQ Assay, a bias-controlled multiplex PCR. Under the source paper's analysis protocol: Nucleated cell counts per sample were estimated from amplification of reference gene primers within the assay. To quantify the absolute abundance of each unique TCRbeta CDR3 rearrangement, sequence reads were collapsed and filtered. Productive Simpson clonality was computed per sample as the square root of Simpson's diversity index over productive rearrangements. This is the immuneACCESS table as TCRdb keeps it, with only in-frame sequences that have V and J called. A part of the clones is gone; compared with another copy, unresolved V genes explain less than half, and the rest is unexplained. That table furnishes V, J and clone size, whereas the DNA furnished D and trimming. The sample profile shows approximately 190,000 clones; around 80% of them were found once. The ten largest account for less than 7% of the sample.

General conclusions and limits of the study: The amount of clinical and demographic metadata varied by source and participant and was provided uncurated.

Rearrangement joined TRBV6-5 to TRBJ2-1; TRBD2 is perhaps the D gene, given 6 matching bases. Sequencing was carried out using peripheral blood. This TCR came from a man between 60 and 75 years old with acute or convalescent COVID-19. CDR3 reads: CASSYSTFGLEQFF. The nucleotides are TGTGCCAGCAGTTACTCGACATTCGGACTAGAGCAGTTCTTC.